Following are 28 T cell receptor beta chains from one sample sequenced in a study of blood T cell repertoires in COVID-19. Profiled with immunoSEQ multiplex PCR; TCRdb holds only in-frame clones, not every one. The sample has hundreds of thousands of clones, approximately 86% seen once; the top ten hold 3.3%. Sequenced: PBMCs or T cells enriched from blood (not recorded which). Receptors were obtained from a woman aged 40-49 years with acute COVID-19.

The chain employs TRBV10-3 and TRBJ1-6; 8 positions agree with TRBD1. J lost 5 bases, V lost 10 bases, and 4 bases had no gene match. CDR1 is ENHRY, CDR2 SYGVKD, per germline. This CDR3 has 13 amino acids. CDR3 residues: CATGQGDNSPLHF. The CDR3 DNA follows: TGTGCCACAGGACAGGGAGATAATTCACCCCTCCACTTT.

The V and J genes are TRBV19 and TRBJ2-1; 7 positions match TRBD1. The length of the CDR3 is 14 residues. V was pared by 5 bases and J by 5 bases, with 6 bases of the junction left unmatched. CDR1 LNHDA and CDR2 SQIVND come from the germline V gene (reference sequence). The CDR3 region is CASSRYRGDNEQFF. The CDR3 DNA follows: TGTGCCAGTAGTCGGTACAGGGGCGACAATGAGCAGTTCTTC.

This sequence joins TRBV2 and TRBJ2-3; D is possibly TRBD2 (6 bases). The germline CDR1 and CDR2 sequences are SNHLY and FYNNEI. CDR3 size: 19 residues. Trimming removed 2 bases from V and 0 bases from J, with 21 bases in between. The CDR3 here is CASSELRRDRLVSTDTQYF. In DNA, the CDR3 is TGTGCCAGCAGTGAATTGCGGCGGGACCGACTCGTTAGCACAGATACGCAGTATTTT.

This sequence joins TRBV11-2 and TRBJ2-7; 8 nucleotides line up with TRBD2. The germline gives CDR1 SGHAT, CDR2 FQNNGV. The trim removed 5 bases at V and 0 bases at J, leaving 6 bases unmatched. The CDR3 is 15 residues long. The DNA for the CDR3 is TGTGCCAGCAGCCAAGAAAGCGGGAGCTCCTACGAGCAGTACTTC. It is translated as CASSQESGSSYEQYF.

This chain uses TRBV5-1 with TRBJ2-7; D gene ambiguous. There are 12 residues in the CDR3. V was cut by 0 bases and J by 6 bases, with 7 bases left in between. Germline CDR1 SGHRS, CDR2 YFSETQ. CDR3 residues: CASSLVLGEQYF. The CDR3 nucleotides are TGCGCCAGCAGCTTGGTGCTAGGCGAGCAGTACTTC.

V and J are TRBV19 and TRBJ1-4; 10 bases line up with TRBD1. V gave up 7 bases and J gave up 7 bases; unmatched junction bases: 9. Germline assignment: CDR1 LNHDA and CDR2 SQIVND (reference sequence). The CDR3 has 15 residues. The CDR3 DNA reads as TGTGCCAGTACTCAGACAGGGGGCAAAGTTGAAAAACTGTTTTTT. Its protein is CASTQTGGKVEKLFF.

The V and J genes are TRBV5-6 and TRBJ2-7; D not certain. The CDR3 contains 13 residues. The germline V gene has CDR1 SGHDT and CDR2 YYEEEE. V was clipped by 3 bases and J by 2 bases, with 9 bases between them. CDR3 loop: CASSSILTYEQYF. DNA of the CDR3: TGTGCCAGCAGCTCGATTCTAACCTACGAGCAGTACTTC.

This chain joins TRBV6-5 and TRBJ2-1, with 11 bases matching TRBD2. CDR1 and CDR2 from the germline V gene are MNHEY and SVGAGI. CDR3 length: 15 amino acids. Trimming cost V 5 bases and J 5 bases; bases outside gene matches: 5. CDR3: CASSHSGRADNEQFF. CDR3 in DNA: TGTGCCAGCAGTCATAGCGGGAGGGCAGACAATGAGCAGTTCTTC.

The rearrangement links TRBV18 to TRBJ1-1; the D is unclear. The CDR3 extends over 16 amino acids. Germline-derived CDR1 and CDR2 are KGHSH and LQKENI. Between the trimmed V and J ends, which lost 4 bases and 0 bases, there was a span of 15 bases. The CDR3 nucleotides are TGTGCCAGCTCACGTAAAAGTCGAAGCATGAACACTGAAGCTTTCTTT. Its protein is CASSRKSRSMNTEAFF. Complete variable domain (other parts from reference TRBV18 and TRBJ1-1): NAGVMQNPRHLVRRRGQEARLRCSPMKGHSHVYWYRQLPEEGLKFMVYLQKENIIDESGMPKERFSAEFPKEGPSILRIQQVVRGDSAAYFCASSRKSRSMNTEAFFGQGTRLTVV.

V is TRBV19 and J is TRBJ2-2, with 7 nucleotides matching TRBD2. There are 15 residues in the CDR3. Germline assignment: CDR1 LNHDA and CDR2 SQIVND (reference sequence). V gave up 0 bases and J gave up 5 bases; unmatched junction bases: 3. The CDR3: CASSIDGRMTGELFF. In DNA, the CDR3 is TGTGCCAGTAGTATAGACGGGAGGATGACCGGGGAGCTGTTTTTT.

V is TRBV29-1 and J is TRBJ2-2; D is unresolved. Trimming removed 3 bases from V and 4 bases from J, with 6 bases in between. Germline CDR1 reads SQVTM; CDR2 reads ANQGSEA. The CDR3 is made up of 12 amino acids. The CDR3 DNA follows: TGCAGCGTTGAGAGCGTCACCGGGGAGCTGTTTTTT. As protein: CSVESVTGELFF.

The rearrangement uses TRBV10-3 and TRBJ2-7, with unresolved D. CDR1 and CDR2 (germline): ENHRY, SYGVKD. The germline V and J ends were trimmed by 3 bases and 3 bases, with 12 bases remaining between them. The CDR3 runs to 14 residues. The CDR3 nucleotides are TGTGCCATCAGTGACTCCGACACGAGCTACGAGCAGTACTTC. Translated: CAISDSDTSYEQYF.

This clone has just a few counts. V and J are TRBV28 and TRBJ1-5; D unresolved. Germline V lookup: CDR1 MDHEN, CDR2 SYDVKM. The V and J ends lost 2 bases and 0 bases respectively, with 5 bases between them. There are 14 residues in the CDR3. Here the CDR3 reads CASSLPFSNQPQHF. The DNA for the CDR3 is TGTGCCAGCAGTTTACCATTTAGCAATCAGCCCCAGCATTTT.

The DNA of the CDR3 is TGCAGCGTTGTAAACCGAGTAGATATGAACACTGAAGCTTTCTTT. Its translation is CSVVNRVDMNTEAFF. The genes are TRBV29-1 and TRBJ1-1; no clear D. V shed 4 bases and J shed 0 bases, with 15 bases lying between them. The CDR3 has 15 amino acids. Germline V gene sequence: CDR1 SQVTM, CDR2 ANQGSEA.

The chain has TRBV11-1 and TRBJ2-1; TRBD2 matches at 14 bases. Germline CDR1 SGHAT, CDR2 FQDESV (reference sequence). This CDR3 contains 16 residues. Unmatched junction bases numbered 6, after V lost 5 bases and J lost 6 bases. In DNA, the CDR3 is TGTGCCAGCAGCCCCCGACTAGCGGGAGGGGTCAATGAGCAGTTCTTC. Translation: CASSPRLAGGVNEQFF.

This clone was detected once. The CDR3 loop is CATSTGGDQPQHF. CDR3 bases: TGTGCCACCTCGACAGGGGGAGATCAGCCCCAGCATTTT. The V and J genes are TRBV24-1 and TRBJ1-5, with 9 bases identical to TRBD1. The CDR3 has 13 residues. Germline V gives CDR1 KGHDR, CDR2 SFDVKD. V was pared by 9 bases and J by 5 bases, with 4 bases of the junction left unmatched.

The chain has TRBV7-8 and TRBJ1-5; 9 nucleotides match TRBD1. The germline CDR1 and CDR2 sequences are SGHVS and FQNEAQ. The CDR3 spans 14 residues. Germline trimming cut 5 bases from V and 6 bases from J; bases unmatched to any gene: 5. The CDR3 here is CASSRGQGGQPQHF. CDR3 DNA sequence: TGTGCCAGCAGCCGGGGACAGGGAGGTCAGCCCCAGCATTTT.

The V call is TRBV5-1, the J call TRBJ2-2; TRBD2 matches 7 bases. V dropped 4 bases and J dropped 6; count of bases not matched to a gene: 6. Germline lookup yields CDR1 SGHRS and CDR2 YFSETQ. The CDR3 loop spans 14 amino acids. This CDR3 is CASSTTSLPGELFF. In DNA, the CDR3 is TGCGCCAGCAGCACGACTAGCTTACCCGGGGAGCTGTTTTTT.

The rearrangement uses TRBV5-1 and TRBJ2-3, with 11 bases matching TRBD2. J lost 4 bases, V lost 4 bases, and 8 bases had no gene match. CDR3 length equals 16 residues. Germline CDR1 reads SGHRS; CDR2 reads YFSETQ. This chain's CDR3 is CASSPRDSGRADTQYF. CDR3 DNA: TGCGCCAGCAGCCCCCGCGATAGCGGGAGGGCAGATACGCAGTATTTT.

The chain uses TRBV5-5 and TRBJ1-2; 7 bases fit TRBD1. CDR3 length: 13 residues. The germline V gene encodes CDR1 SGHKS and CDR2 YYEKEE (reference sequence). J was trimmed by 8 bases and V by 6 bases; bases with no gene match: 10. The CDR3 spells CASTVDRVVGYTF. CDR3 DNA sequence: TGTGCCAGCACCGTTGACAGGGTCGTCGGCTACACCTTC.

In its sample, this clone was seen a few times. The genes are TRBV18 and TRBJ1-4; 8 nucleotides match TRBD1. J was trimmed by 1 base and V by 2 bases; bases with no gene match: 6. This CDR3 has 17 amino acids. Germline CDR1 KGHSH, CDR2 LQKENI. CDR3 nucleotides: TGTGCCAGCTCACCATCCTCCGACAGGGGAACTAATGAAAAACTGTTTTTT. This codes for CASSPSSDRGTNEKLFF.

The chain joins TRBV14 to TRBJ1-1; D gene unclear. In germline, CDR1 is SGHDN, CDR2 FVKESK. The V end lost 1 base, the J end lost 1 base, and 13 bases lay between the germline ends. There are 16 residues in the CDR3. Written as DNA, the CDR3 is TGTGCCAGCAGCCAAGGGGAGTTTTACGCGAACACTGAAGCTTTCTTT. Protein sequence: CASSQGEFYANTEAFF.

The CDR3 spells CAWSLGGSPLHF. The CDR3 nucleotides are TGTGCCTGGAGTTTGGGGGGTTCACCCCTCCACTTT. The genes are TRBV30 and TRBJ1-6; TRBD1 might be the D (5 bases). Deletions cut 2 bases from V and 9 bases from J, with 8 bases between. The CDR3 totals 12 residues. Germline loops: CDR1 GTSNPN, CDR2 SVGIG (reference sequence).

This chain connects TRBV19 to TRBJ1-2, with D hard to call. V lost 5 bases, J lost 8 bases, and 12 bases lay in between. The CDR3 is 12 amino acids. The germline CDR1 and CDR2 sequences are LNHDA and SQIVND (reference sequence). CDR3: CASSPQWSGYTF. CDR3 DNA: TGTGCCAGTAGTCCCCAATGGAGCGGCTACACCTTC. Together with reference TRBV19 and TRBJ1-2, the CDR3 gives the full variable domain: DGGITQSPKYLFRKEGQNVTLSCEQNLNHDAMYWYRQDPGQGLRLIYYSQIVNDFQKGDIAEGYSVSREKKESFPLTVTSAQKNPTAFYLCASSPQWSGYTFGSGTRLTVV.

The chain links TRBV30 to TRBJ2-5, with 8 bases identical to TRBD2. Germline V CDR1 and CDR2: GTSNPN, SVGIG (reference sequence). V trimming: 5 bases; J trimming: 5 bases; junction bases outside the gene matches: 4. The CDR3 is 12 amino acids. The CDR3 here is CAWGAGVETQYF. The CDR3 DNA is TGTGCCTGGGGAGCGGGAGTGGAGACCCAGTACTTC. Looking up the rest from reference TRBV30 and TRBJ2-5 gives the full variable domain: SQTIHQWPATLVQPVGSPLSLECTVEGTSNPNLYWYRQAAGRGLQLLFYSVGIGQISSEVPQNLSASRPQDRQFILSSKKLLLSDSGFYLCAWGAGVETQYFGPGTRLLVL.

The gene calls are TRBV6-2 or TRBV6-3 and TRBJ2-7, with 12 nucleotides matching TRBD2. From germline, CDR1 is MNHEY and CDR2 SVGEGT. This CDR3 region has 16 residues. The junction had 4 bases not matched to a gene; V was cut back by 2 bases and J by 2 bases. The CDR3 region is CASSYERTSGAYEQYF. DNA of the CDR3: TGTGCCAGCAGTTACGAACGGACTAGCGGGGCCTACGAGCAGTACTTC.

The chain joins TRBV7-3 to TRBJ2-2, with TRBD1 matching 11 bases. Looked up from germline, CDR1 is SGHTA and CDR2 is FQGTGA. This CDR3 has 16 amino acids. J gave up 5 bases and V 0 bases, and 2 bases lay outside the gene matches. DNA of the CDR3: TGTGCCAGCAGCTTAACGGGACAGGGGGGGACCGGGGAGCTGTTTTTT. It encodes CASSLTGQGGTGELFF. The full variable domain, completed using reference TRBV7-3 and TRBJ2-2, is GAGVSQTPSNKVTEKGKYVELRCDPISGHTALYWYRQSLGQGPEFLIYFQGTGAADDSGLPNDRFFAVRPEGSVSTLKIQRTERGDSAVYLCASSLTGQGGTGELFFGEGSRLTVL.

This clone was observed a single time. The V and J genes are TRBV18 and TRBJ1-3; D is undetermined. The V gene lost 5 bases and the J gene lost 1 base, with 9 bases spanning the gap. The CDR3 loop spans 14 amino acids. Germline V gene data show CDR1 as KGHSH and CDR2 as LQKENI. As DNA, the CDR3 is TGTGCCAGCTCAGTCTTCAGATCTGGAAACACCATATATTTT. It translates to CASSVFRSGNTIYF.